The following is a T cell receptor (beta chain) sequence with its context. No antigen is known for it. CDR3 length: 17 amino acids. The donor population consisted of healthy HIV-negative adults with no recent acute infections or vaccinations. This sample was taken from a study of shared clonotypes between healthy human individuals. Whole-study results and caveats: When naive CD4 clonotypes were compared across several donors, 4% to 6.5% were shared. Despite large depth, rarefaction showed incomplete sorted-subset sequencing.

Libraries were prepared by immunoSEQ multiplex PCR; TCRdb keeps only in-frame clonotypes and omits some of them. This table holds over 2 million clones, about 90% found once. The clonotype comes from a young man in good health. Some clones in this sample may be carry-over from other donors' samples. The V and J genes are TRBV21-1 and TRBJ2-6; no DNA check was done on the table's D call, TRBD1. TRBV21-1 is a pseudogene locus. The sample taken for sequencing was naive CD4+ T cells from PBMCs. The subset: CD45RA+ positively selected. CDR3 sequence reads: CASSKALTGVGANVLTF. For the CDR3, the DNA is TGTGCCAGCAGCAAAGCGCTAACAGGGGTTGGGGCCAACGTCCTGACTTTC.